This T cell receptor beta chain was retrieved from a study of Graves' ophthalmopathy and Graves' hyperthyroidism. CDR3 length: 13 amino acids. The V gene's germline CDR1 is MDHEN and CDR2 SYDVKM. V lost 5 bases to trimming and J lost 6 bases; unmatched junction nucleotides: 6. RNA transcripts were the source from which TCR beta CDR3 regions were amplified. HTBI primers served in a first-round RT-PCR, which a second-round multiplex PCR followed. TCRdb re-called the multiplex PCR reads through MiXCR, storing one row per CDR3 protein. This table has hundreds of thousands of distinct CDR3 sequences, around 21% appearing once.

This TCR came from a woman between 18 and 30 years old with stable Graves' hyperthyroidism. The sample comprised peripheral blood. The rearrangement links TRBV28 to TRBJ1-2, with 7 bases that match TRBD1. The CDR3 DNA sequence: TGTGCCAGCAGTCCGGGGGACAGAGATGGCTACACCTTC. It encodes CASSPGDRDGYTF.